What follows are 7 T cell receptor beta chains derived from one specimen sequenced in a study of patients and donors after allogeneic stem cell transplantation. TCRdb independently ran MiXCR on the RT-PCR reads; one entry per CDR3 protein. Of more than 150,000 distinct CDR3 sequences listed, 35% to 50% are singletons. Sample: blood, either unsorted or a sorted T cell fraction (not recorded which). The receptors derive from a human donor who was either an allogeneic HSCT recipient or a stem cell or donor lymphocyte infusion donor (not recorded which). It is not recorded whose cells these are; they may come from a transplant donor.

The V gene is TRBV12-3 or TRBV12-4, the J gene TRBJ2-7, with 9 bases lining up with TRBD1. This CDR3 has 15 amino acids. Trimming took 2 bases from V and 5 from J; bases not matched to a gene: 7. In nucleotides, the CDR3 is TGTGCCAGCAGTTTAAGTTTAACAGGGGGCGACGAGCAGTACTTC. This gives the protein CASSLSLTGGDEQYF.

V usage is TRBV7-2 and J usage is TRBJ1-5; D unresolved. Looked up from germline, CDR1 is SGHTA and CDR2 is FQGNSA. V was clipped by 2 bases and J by 1 base, with 9 bases between them. The CDR3 loop spans 15 amino acids. The CDR3 sequence is CASSLYALSNQPQHF. CDR3 sequence (DNA): TGTGCCAGCAGCTTATATGCACTGAGCAATCAGCCCCAGCATTTT.

This chain uses TRBV7-2 with TRBJ1-2; 9 bases map to TRBD1. The V segment lost 4 bases and the J segment 2 bases; nucleotides outside the gene matches: 8. The CDR3 covers 16 residues. Germline CDR1 is SGHTA and CDR2 is FQGNSA. CDR3 region: CASSYSSGTGNYGYTF. In nucleotides, the CDR3 is TGTGCCAGCAGCTACTCGTCCGGGACAGGGAACTATGGCTACACCTTC.

This clonotype was detected a few times. CDR3 protein: CASSSFDQWTGEAFF. The CDR3, as DNA: TGTGCCAGCAGCTCGTTCGATCAATGGACAGGTGAAGCTTTCTTT. The chain couples TRBV7-9 to TRBJ1-1, with 7 bases that match TRBD1. Trimming cost V 4 bases and J 7 bases; bases outside gene matches: 12. Germline V gives CDR1 SEHNR, CDR2 FQNEAQ (reference sequence). The length of the CDR3 is 15 residues. The full variable domain, in which reference TRBV7-9 and TRBJ1-1 provide the parts outside the CDR3, is DTGVSQNPRHKITKRGQNVTFRCDPISEHNRLYWYRQTLGQGPEFLTYFQNEAQLEKSRLLSDRFSAERPKGSFSTLEIQRTEQGDSAMYLCASSSFDQWTGEAFFGQGTRLTVV.

This clonotype was seen a handful of times. The chain employs TRBV5-1 and TRBJ1-2, with D tentatively TRBD1 (5 bases). Germline assignment: CDR1 SGHRS and CDR2 YFSETQ. V was clipped by 3 bases and J by 6 bases, with 21 bases between them. This CDR3 is built from 16 residues. The CDR3 loop reads CASSSSRWFQGDGYTF. CDR3 DNA sequence: TGCGCCAGCAGCTCGTCCAGGTGGTTTCAAGGGGATGGCTACACCTTC.

The chain recombines TRBV15 with TRBJ1-1; tentative D call: TRBD1 (6 bases). Germline V gene lookup returns CDR1 LNHNV and CDR2 YYDKDF (reference sequence). The CDR3 is 13 amino acids. Trimming stripped 3 bases from V and 7 bases from J, with 12 bases between. CDR3 loop: CATSRRGSDEAFF. The CDR3 DNA reads TGTGCCACCAGCAGGAGGGGGTCCGATGAAGCTTTCTTT.

This chain joins TRBV5-1 and TRBJ2-1; a possible D gene is TRBD2 (5 bases). The CDR3 totals 16 residues. Germline loops: CDR1 SGHRS, CDR2 YFSETQ. V lost 1 base, J lost 4 bases, and 15 bases lay in between. CDR3 coding DNA: TGCGCCAGCAGCTTGAGGAGCGGCGACCTTTACAATGAGCAGTTCTTC. Amino acid sequence: CASSLRSGDLYNEQFF.